This is a list of T cell receptor beta chains from one sample in a study of CD8+ T cells in alopecia areata. Libraries were prepared by immunoSEQ multiplex PCR; TCRdb keeps only in-frame clonotypes and omits some of them. The sample yields 150,000 or so clones, around 87% seen once. Sequencing used CD8+ T cells sorted from blood, obtained at week 0. The origin of the receptors is a human donor with alopecia areata. The CDR3 runs from the conserved cysteine through the conserved F or W. The D gene is left open where the match is weak. Clone size is given for some rows only: seen once, a few or many times, or a class if the clone is expanded.

V gene	J gene	D gene	clone size	CDR3 protein	CDR3 DNA
TRBV4-2	TRBJ1-5	.	once	CASSQDSAQPQHF	TGTGCCAGCAGCCAAGACAGCGCACAGCCCCAGCATTTT
TRBV7-8	TRBJ2-2	.	.	CASSSTGAGELFF	TGTGCCAGCAGCTCAACTGGGGCCGGGGAGCTGTTTTTT
TRBV28	TRBJ1-1	TRBD1	.	CASSLNRGTTTEAFF	TGTGCCAGCAGTTTAAACAGGGGAACGACCACTGAAGCTTTCTTT
TRBV25-1	TRBJ2-2	.	.	CASSDPQTGELFF	TGTGCCAGCAGTGACCCCCAGACCGGGGAGCTGTTTTTT
TRBV27	TRBJ2-2	TRBD1	.	CASSKGQGAGAGSGELFF	TGTGCCAGCAGTAAGGGACAGGGGGCCGGAGCGGGCTCCGGGGAGCTGTTTTTT
TRBV4-1	TRBJ2-1	.	.	CASSFRGRSYNEQFF	TGCGCCAGCAGCTTCCGCGGACGAAGCTACAATGAGCAGTTCTTC
TRBV7-9	TRBJ2-1	.	.	CASSLLGEQFF	TGTGCCAGCAGCTTACTTGGTGAGCAGTTCTTC
TRBV27	TRBJ2-7	TRBD2	.	CASSLAGGAYEQYF	TGTGCCAGCAGTCTAGCGGGAGGCGCCTACGAGCAGTACTTC
TRBV9	TRBJ2-6	TRBD1	.	CASSSRTGPSLSGANVLTF	TGTGCCAGCAGCTCCCGGACAGGGCCATCCCTCTCTGGGGCCAACGTCCTGACTTTC
TRBV9	TRBJ2-1	TRBD1	.	CASSAHLPGTVHYNEQFF	TGTGCCAGCAGCGCCCATCTCCCCGGGACAGTCCATTACAATGAGCAGTTCTTC
TRBV29-1	TRBJ2-7	TRBD2	.	CSVDSGYSYEQYF	TGCAGCGTTGATAGCGGGTATTCCTACGAGCAGTACTTC
TRBV6-5	TRBJ2-2	.	.	CASSTGYNTGELFF	TGTGCCAGCAGTACAGGGTACAACACCGGGGAGCTGTTTTTT
TRBV27	TRBJ2-4	TRBD1	.	CASSHTGGWSKNIQYF	TGTGCCAGCAGTCATACAGGGGGCTGGTCCAAAAACATTCAGTACTTC
TRBV7-9	TRBJ2-3	.	.	CASSLVEEDTQYF	TGTGCCAGCAGCTTAGTTGAGGAAGATACGCAGTATTTT
TRBV11-2	TRBJ2-1	.	.	CASSWPGYNEQFF	TGTGCCAGCAGCTGGCCGGGATACAATGAGCAGTTCTTC
TRBV14	TRBJ2-7	.	.	CASSPEGGYEQYF	TGTGCCAGCAGCCCCGAGGGCGGCTACGAGCAGTACTTC
TRBV27	TRBJ1-1	.	.	CASSPGYTEAFF	TGTGCCAGCAGTCCAGGCTACACTGAAGCTTTCTTT
TRBV10-3	TRBJ2-1	.	.	CAISVMGKSSYNEQFF	TGTGCCATCAGTGTTATGGGGAAGAGCTCCTACAATGAGCAGTTCTTC
TRBV5-4	TRBJ2-3	.	.	CASSLTGDGTDTQYF	TGTGCCAGCAGCTTGACCGGGGATGGGACAGATACGCAGTATTTT
TRBV6-5	TRBJ2-3	.	.	CASSFALSTDTQYF	TGTGCCAGCAGTTTCGCGCTTTCCACAGATACGCAGTATTTT
TRBV7-9	TRBJ1-6	TRBD1	.	CASSLAVTQGASPLHF	TGTGCCAGCAGCTTAGCAGTAACCCAGGGGGCTTCACCCCTCCACTTT
TRBV27	TRBJ1-1	.	.	CASSLRLGARKTEAFF	TGTGCCAGCAGTTTACGATTAGGGGCACGGAAGACTGAAGCTTTCTTT
TRBV4-1	TRBJ2-3	TRBD1	.	CASSPRPGQGDTDTQYF	TGCGCCAGCAGCCCGCGACCGGGACAGGGGGACACAGATACGCAGTATTTT
TRBV27	TRBJ2-6	.	.	CASSNQGTGANVLTF	TGTGCCAGCAGTAATCAGGGAACCGGGGCCAACGTCCTGACTTTC
TRBV7-9	TRBJ2-2	TRBD1	.	CASSSDAGTGGIGELFF	TGTGCCAGCAGCTCCGACGCCGGGACAGGGGGCATCGGGGAGCTGTTTTTT
TRBV29-1	TRBJ2-1	.	once	CSVVNLRGYNEQFF	TGCAGCGTTGTGAACCTCCGGGGCTACAATGAGCAGTTCTTC
TRBV15	TRBJ2-1	.	.	CATSSPGYDEQFF	TGTGCCACCAGCAGTCCCGGGTACGATGAGCAGTTCTTC
TRBV9	TRBJ2-7	.	.	CASSVGGGTYEQYF	TGTGCCAGCAGCGTGGGAGGCGGAACCTACGAGCAGTACTTC
TRBV4-1	TRBJ2-7	.	.	CASSQEGLSYEQYF	TGCGCCAGCAGCCAAGAGGGCCTCTCCTACGAGCAGTACTTC
TRBV7-9	TRBJ2-7	.	.	CASSLAPRYEQYF	TGTGCCAGCAGCTTAGCCCCGAGGTACGAGCAGTACTTC
TRBV7-9	TRBJ2-7	.	.	CASSQYYEQYF	TGTGCCAGCAGCCAATACTACGAGCAGTACTTC
TRBV13	TRBJ1-6	.	few	CASSQQGGNSPLHF	TGTGCCAGCAGCCAACAGGGCGGCAATTCACCCCTCCACTTT
TRBV4-1	TRBJ2-7	.	.	CASSLSGATYEQYF	TGCGCCAGCAGCCTCTCAGGGGCAACCTACGAGCAGTACTTC
TRBV29-1	TRBJ2-7	.	.	CSVEVLGGDLYEQYF	TGCAGCGTTGAAGTGCTTGGAGGAGACCTCTACGAGCAGTACTTC
TRBV5-1	TRBJ2-7	TRBD2	.	CASSSGTSGPSGSYEQYF	TGCGCCAGCAGCTCCGGGACTAGCGGCCCCTCTGGCTCCTACGAGCAGTACTTC
TRBV6-4	TRBJ2-1	.	.	CASSDGRSHNEQFF	TGTGCCAGCAGTGACGGGCGTTCACACAATGAGCAGTTCTTC
TRBV29-1	TRBJ2-2	.	.	CSVERAGAANTGELFF	TGCAGCGTTGAGAGGGCAGGAGCTGCGAACACCGGGGAGCTGTTTTTT
TRBV11-2	TRBJ2-5	.	.	CASSGSVETQYF	TGTGCCAGCAGCGGTTCCGTGGAGACCCAGTACTTC
TRBV4-1	TRBJ2-2	.	.	CASSQWAGGNTGELFF	TGCGCCAGCAGCCAATGGGCTGGGGGGAACACCGGGGAGCTGTTTTTT
TRBV7-9	TRBJ2-3	TRBD2	.	CASSFTSGGLSDTQYF	TGTGCCAGCAGCTTCACTAGCGGGGGGTTGTCGGATACGCAGTATTTT
TRBV5-4	TRBJ2-7	TRBD2	.	CASSGAASGPYEQYF	TGTGCCAGCAGCGGGGCGGCTAGCGGCCCATACGAGCAGTACTTC
TRBV7-9	TRBJ2-2	.	.	CASSSLPGELFF	TGTGCCAGCAGCTCCTTACCCGGGGAGCTGTTTTTT
TRBV5-4	TRBJ2-7	.	.	CASSPQGYEQYF	TGTGCCAGCAGCCCCCAGGGCTACGAGCAGTACTTC
TRBV10-3	TRBJ2-1	.	.	CAISESIADIASSYNEQFF	TGTGCCATCAGTGAGTCGATAGCGGACATAGCTAGCTCCTACAATGAGCAGTTCTTC
TRBV19	TRBJ2-6	.	.	CASKAVSGANVLTF	TGTGCCAGTAAGGCCGTCTCTGGGGCCAACGTCCTGACTTTC
TRBV5-1	TRBJ2-7	.	.	CASSPTGARQTYEQYF	TGCGCCAGCAGCCCAACCGGCGCCAGACAGACCTACGAGCAGTACTTC
TRBV27	TRBJ2-1	.	.	CASSGGAYNEQFF	TGTGCCAGCAGTGGTGGGGCCTACAATGAGCAGTTCTTC
TRBV5-1	TRBJ1-1	TRBD1	.	CASSDSDRMNTEAFF	TGCGCCAGCAGCGACTCGGACAGGATGAACACTGAAGCTTTCTTT
TRBV7-9	TRBJ2-7	TRBD1	.	CASSFPGQSYEQYF	TGTGCCAGCAGCTTCCCGGGACAGTCCTACGAGCAGTACTTC
TRBV6-5	TRBJ2-7	TRBD1	.	CASSYRTGSVGYEQYF	TGTGCCAGCAGTTACCGGACAGGGTCTGTCGGCTACGAGCAGTACTTC
TRBV6-5	TRBJ1-1	TRBD1	.	CASSPGQELNTEAFF	TGTGCCAGCAGTCCGGGACAGGAGCTGAACACTGAAGCTTTCTTT
TRBV2	TRBJ1-2	.	.	CASSTPLDTGRGYTF	TGTGCCAGCAGCACCCCCTTGGACACGGGAAGGGGCTACACCTTC
TRBV5-1	TRBJ2-3	.	.	CASSLAPPDTQYF	TGCGCCAGCAGCTTAGCCCCCCCAGATACGCAGTATTTT
TRBV6-5	TRBJ2-7	.	.	CASSYSGSPRYEQYF	TGTGCCAGCAGTTACTCAGGCAGTCCCCGCTACGAGCAGTACTTC
TRBV9	TRBJ2-7	.	.	CASSVRTDLRQYF	TGTGCCAGCAGCGTAAGGACCGATCTGAGGCAGTACTTC
TRBV7-6	TRBJ2-1	TRBD1	once	CASSLAHGTGVWSSYNEQFF	TGTGCTAGCAGCTTAGCGCACGGGACAGGGGTATGGAGCTCCTACAATGAGCAGTTCTTC
TRBV6-5	TRBJ2-5	TRBD1	once	CASSYDRVETQYF	TGTGCCAGCAGTTATGACAGGGTAGAGACCCAGTACTTC